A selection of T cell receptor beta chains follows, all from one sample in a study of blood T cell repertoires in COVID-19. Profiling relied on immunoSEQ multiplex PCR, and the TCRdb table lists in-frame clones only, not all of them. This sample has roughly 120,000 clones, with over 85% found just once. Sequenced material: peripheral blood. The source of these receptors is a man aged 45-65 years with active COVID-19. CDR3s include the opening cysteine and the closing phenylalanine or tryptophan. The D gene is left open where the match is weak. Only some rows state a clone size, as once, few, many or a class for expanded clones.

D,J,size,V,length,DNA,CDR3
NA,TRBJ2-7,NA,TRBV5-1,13,TGCGCCAGCAGCTTTCTGGGGCCTACCGAGCAGTACTTC,CASSFLGPTEQYF
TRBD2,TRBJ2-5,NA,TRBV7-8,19,TGTGCCAGCAGCCGAACCGGGACTAGCGGGAGGGACAAACAAGAGACCCAGTACTTC,CASSRTGTSGRDKQETQYF
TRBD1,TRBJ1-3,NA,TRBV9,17,TGTGCCAGCAGCGTAGCGGGACAGTCCCCGGGCGGAAACACCATATATTTT,CASSVAGQSPGGNTIYF
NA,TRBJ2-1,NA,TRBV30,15,TGTGCCTCGAATAGCGGAGACAGCTCCTACAATGAGCAGTTCTTC,CASNSGDSSYNEQFF
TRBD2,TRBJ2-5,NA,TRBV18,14,TGTGCCAGCTCACTCGCTAGCGGCAAAGAGACCCAGTACTTC,CASSLASGKETQYF
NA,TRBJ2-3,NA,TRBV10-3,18,TGTGCCATCAGTGAGCTCCGGGGGTCAGCGGGTAGCACAGATACGCAGTATTTT,CAISELRGSAGSTDTQYF
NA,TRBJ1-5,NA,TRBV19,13,TGTGCCAGTAGTATTAGAGGTTCACAGCCCCAGCATTTT,CASSIRGSQPQHF
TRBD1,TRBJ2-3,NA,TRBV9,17,TGTGCCAGCAGCGTTTCGTCAGGGGACAGGGGACCAGATACGCAGTATTTT,CASSVSSGDRGPDTQYF
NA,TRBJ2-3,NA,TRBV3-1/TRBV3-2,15,TGTGCCAGCAGCCAAGTACACAATTCTCCAGATACGCAGTATTTT,CASSQVHNSPDTQYF
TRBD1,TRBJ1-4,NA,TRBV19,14,TGTGCCAGTAGTAGGCGACAGGGACGCGAAAAACTGTTTTTT,CASSRRQGREKLFF
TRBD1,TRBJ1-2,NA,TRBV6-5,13,TGTGCCAGCAGCCTCGGACAGGGCGGGGGCTACACCTTC,CASSLGQGGGYTF
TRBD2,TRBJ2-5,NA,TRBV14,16,TGTGCCAGCCGACCTGGACTAGCGGGTGCACTAGAGACCCAGTACTTC,CASRPGLAGALETQYF
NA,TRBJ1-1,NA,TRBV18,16,TGTGCCAGCTCACCTGGCGGGGGAGCTGGAAACACTGAAGCTTTCTTT,CASSPGGGAGNTEAFF
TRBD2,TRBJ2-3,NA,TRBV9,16,TGTGCCAGCAGCAAAGAGGGACTAGCGAACACAGATACGCAGTATTTT,CASSKEGLANTDTQYF
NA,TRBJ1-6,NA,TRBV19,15,TGTGCCAGTAGCCCCTCAGGGCTATCTGATTCACCCCTCCACTTT,CASSPSGLSDSPLHF
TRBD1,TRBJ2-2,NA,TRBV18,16,TGTGCCAGCTCACCACCCGACAGGGGAATCCCCGGGGAGCTGTTTTTT,CASSPPDRGIPGELFF
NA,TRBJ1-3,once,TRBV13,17,TGTGCCAGCACCTTTATCGTATCGGGGGTTTCTGGAAACACCATATATTTT,CASTFIVSGVSGNTIYF
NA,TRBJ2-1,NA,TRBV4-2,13,TGTGCCAGCAGCCACGAGATATACAATGAGCAGTTCTTC,CASSHEIYNEQFF
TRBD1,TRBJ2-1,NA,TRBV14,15,TGTGCCAGCAGCCAAGAGGGGACAGGGGCCTATGAGCAGTTCTTC,CASSQEGTGAYEQFF
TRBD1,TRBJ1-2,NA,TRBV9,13,TGTGCCAGCAGCTCTCGACAGGGAGGCGGCTACACCTTC,CASSSRQGGGYTF
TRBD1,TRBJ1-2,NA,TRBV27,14,TGTGCCAGCAGTAAACGACAGGGTTCTTCTGGCTACACCTTC,CASSKRQGSSGYTF
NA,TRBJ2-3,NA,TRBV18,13,TGTGCCAGCTCCCAACAGGGTGCAGATACGCAGTATTTT,CASSQQGADTQYF